The 8 T cell receptor beta chains in this list originate from one sample, sequenced in a study of cytomegalovirus exposure and HLA in healthy donors (dated 2017 in TCRdb). Library construction relied on the immunoSEQ multiplex PCR assay. For the multiplex PCR, a mixture combining 60 forward primers for TCR Vbeta segments and 13 reverse primers for TCR Jbeta segments was used. TCRdb stores this immuneACCESS table with in-frame sequences only. Part of the clones is absent; in the studies checked, under half of the shortfall reflects unresolved V genes, and no reason is known for the rest. Across this sample there are 150,000 to 200,000 clones, with more than 80% seen only once. The biggest ten clones account for about 2.4% of the sample. Material: PBMCs. The receptors derive from a woman aged 45-59 years in good health and CMV-seropositive.

The chain combines TRBV10-3 with TRBJ1-1; tentatively, D is TRBD1 (6 bases). There are 13 residues in the CDR3. Germline V gene lookup returns CDR1 ENHRY and CDR2 SYGVKD. The germline V and J ends were trimmed by 10 bases and 2 bases, with 14 bases remaining between them. The CDR3 nucleotides read TGTGCCACCTTCGGACAGCTCAACACTGAAGCTTTCTTT. It encodes CATFGQLNTEAFF.

The rearrangement uses TRBV12-5 and TRBJ2-1, with 7 bases matching TRBD1. Trimming removed 7 bases from V and 7 bases from J; junction bases left unmatched: 4. CDR1 is LGHNT, CDR2 FRNRAP, per germline. The CDR3 has 12 amino acids. CDR3 DNA sequence: TGTGCTAGTGACAGGGGTCGGAATGAGCAGTTCTTC. Translated: CASDRGRNEQFF. The whole variable domain, remainder taken from reference TRBV12-5 and TRBJ2-1, is DARVTQTPRHKVTEMGQEVTMRCQPILGHNTVFWYRQTMMQGLELLAYFRNRAPLDDSGMPKDRFSAEMPDATLATLKIQPSEPRDSAVYFCASDRGRNEQFFGPGTRLTVL.

The CDR3 sequence is CASIGMRGGNNEQFF. CDR3 nucleotides: TGTGCCAGCATAGGGATGCGGGGGGGGAACAATGAGCAGTTCTTC. The J gene is TRBJ2-1, the V gene TRBV7-2; 9 bases are a match to TRBD2. CDR3 length: 15 amino acids. V gave up 7 bases and J gave up 5 bases; unmatched junction bases: 9. The V gene's germline CDR1 is SGHTA and CDR2 FQGNSA.

About this clone: Germline is not matched at one junction end, which may reflect a read error. The chain recombines TRBV7-7 with TRBJ2-3; D is perhaps TRBD2 (7 bases). The CDR3 has 16 residues. Germline V lookup: CDR1 SSHAT, CDR2 FNYEAQ (reference sequence). CDR3 protein: CASSLFGGPGSDTQYF. DNA for the CDR3: TGTGCTAGCAGCTTATTCGGGGGGCCGGGCTCAGATACGCAGTATTTT.

This clone came up a few times. The chain employs TRBV10-3 and TRBJ1-1; possible D gene TRBD1, 5 bases. V lost 6 bases, J lost 1 base, and 9 bases lay in between. The CDR3 totals 13 residues. Germline V gene sequence: CDR1 ENHRY, CDR2 SYGVKD. The CDR3 loop is CAIRPTENTEAFF. The DNA for the CDR3 is TGTGCCATCAGACCGACAGAGAACACTGAAGCTTTCTTT.

CDR3 residues: CASSPESQDIQYF. The CDR3 DNA is TGTGCCAGCTCACCAGAGTCCCAGGACATTCAGTACTTC. This chain uses TRBV18 with TRBJ2-4; D gene unclear. Germline V gene data show CDR1 as KGHSH and CDR2 as LQKENI. CDR3 size: 13 residues. The V end was cut by 2 bases, the J end by 8 bases, with 10 bases between. Using reference TRBV18 and TRBJ2-4 for the parts outside the CDR3, the full variable domain is NAGVMQNPRHLVRRRGQEARLRCSPMKGHSHVYWYRQLPEEGLKFMVYLQKENIIDESGMPKERFSAEFPKEGPSILRIQQVVRGDSAAYFCASSPESQDIQYFGAGTRLSVL.

V usage is TRBV19 and J usage is TRBJ2-1; possibly TRBD1 for D (6 bases). This CDR3 has 16 residues. From germline, CDR1 is LNHDA and CDR2 SQIVND (reference sequence). Trimming pared 5 bases from V and 6 bases from J, leaving 20 bases between. The CDR3 region has the DNA TGTGCCAGTAGTGTCCCCCCGGGCAGGGGAGCCAATGAGCAGTTCTTC. Translating it yields CASSVPPGRGANEQFF.

A single count supports this clone. The chain is built from TRBV25-1 and TRBJ2-5, with D possibly being TRBD1 (7 bases). With the DNA end fitting TRBJ2-7 better, the J assignment may be wrong. This CDR3 spans 17 amino acids. Germline V gives CDR1 MGHDK, CDR2 SYGVNS. For the CDR3, the DNA is TGTGCCAGCAGTGCCTATGGGGGGACCAGGGGGTCCTACGAGCAGTACTTC. Amino acid sequence: CASSAYGGTRGSYEQYF.